This TCR beta chain was sequenced in a study of blood T cell repertoires in COVID-19. Trimming shortened V by 4 bases and J by 3 bases, and 16 bases separated the two germline ends. CDR1 SGHRS and CDR2 YFSETQ come from the germline V gene. This CDR3 contains 16 residues. Assay: immunoSEQ multiplex PCR; the TCRdb copy retains only in-frame clones and omits some. Among about 140,000 clones listed, 88% were seen once. The chain carries TRBV5-1 and TRBJ1-4, with a tentative D call TRBD1 (5 bases). This clonotype was sampled from a man in his 60s with active or convalescent COVID-19. Sequences were obtained from peripheral blood. The CDR3 loop is CASSVGTSTANEKLFF. The DNA of the CDR3 is TGCGCCAGCAGCGTGGGGACTTCCACGGCTAATGAAAAACTGTTTTTT.